These 26 T cell receptor beta chains came from one sample sequenced in a study of T cell responses to AZD1222 COVID-19 vaccine. Assay used: immunoSEQ multiplex PCR; TCRdb lists only in-frame clones, some missing. The data contain more than 95,000 clones, 80% to 90% of them singletons. The sample in question was peripheral blood, obtained on day 0 of MenACWY control vaccination. The receptors were sampled from an adult in good health.

This rearrangement joins TRBV6-5 to TRBJ1-1; D is uncertain. The CDR3 is made up of 14 amino acids. Deletions cut 6 bases from V and 1 base from J, with 12 bases between. The V gene's germline CDR1 is MNHEY and CDR2 SVGAGI. The CDR3 reads CASRKPGQNTEAFF. The CDR3 bases are TGTGCCAGCAGGAAACCGGGCCAGAACACTGAAGCTTTCTTT.

This rearrangement joins TRBV19 to TRBJ2-7, with 8 nucleotides matching TRBD1. In germline, CDR1 is LNHDA, CDR2 SQIVND (reference sequence). The CDR3 has 15 amino acids. Trimming at V came to 5 bases and at J to 3 bases, leaving 9 bases not matched to a gene. As DNA, the CDR3 is TGTGCCAGTAGTCTAAAACAGGGGGGCGTCTACGAGCAGTACTTC. This codes for CASSLKQGGVYEQYF.

This rearrangement joins TRBV18 to TRBJ1-1, with TRBD1 as a possible D gene (5 bases). The CDR3 loop spans 17 amino acids. Trimming shortened V by 3 bases and J by 0 bases, and 17 bases separated the two germline ends. CDR1 is KGHSH, CDR2 LQKENI, per germline. The CDR3: CASSPLAGAVMNTEAFF. The CDR3 DNA sequence: TGTGCCAGCTCACCCTTAGCCGGGGCAGTTATGAACACTGAAGCTTTCTTT.

The chain uses TRBV11-2 and TRBJ2-7; D ambiguous. Germline V gene lookup returns CDR1 SGHAT and CDR2 FQNNGV. The CDR3 covers 15 residues. The V end lost 5 bases, the J end lost 4 bases, and 18 bases lay between the germline ends. As DNA, the CDR3 is TGTGCCAGCAGCCGTACCGTCCAAGGGTCTTACGAGCAGTACTTC. It codes for CASSRTVQGSYEQYF.

The chain carries TRBV3-1 (or the pseudogene TRBV3-2) and TRBJ1-3; D unclear. The CDR3 loop spans 17 amino acids. The ends were cut back, 0 bases at V and 0 bases at J, with 12 bases in the middle. Germline loops: CDR1 LGHDT, CDR2 YNNKEL (reference sequence). The CDR3 nucleotides read TGTGCCAGCAGCCAAGATCGCTTGGGGAGCTCTGGAAACACCATATATTTT. Translation gives CASSQDRLGSSGNTIYF.

This sequence joins TRBV18 and TRBJ1-2; D uncertain. From germline, CDR1 is KGHSH and CDR2 LQKENI. V was trimmed by 0 bases and J by 4 bases, leaving 12 bases between them. CDR3 length: 15 residues. The CDR3 loop is CASSPPNMGSYGYTF. The CDR3 DNA follows: TGTGCCAGCTCACCACCCAATATGGGCAGCTATGGCTACACCTTC. Combining the CDR3 with reference TRBV18 and TRBJ1-2 gives the whole variable domain NAGVMQNPRHLVRRRGQEARLRCSPMKGHSHVYWYRQLPEEGLKFMVYLQKENIIDESGMPKERFSAEFPKEGPSILRIQQVVRGDSAAYFCASSPPNMGSYGYTFGSGTRLTVV.

The rearrangement links TRBV7-8 to TRBJ1-1; D uncertain. The CDR3 is made up of 12 amino acids. V lost 2 bases, J lost 5 bases, and 6 bases lay in between. The germline V gene has CDR1 SGHVS and CDR2 FQNEAQ. CDR3 DNA: TGTGCCAGCAGCTTAATCCGGACTGAAGCTTTCTTT. This sequence encodes CASSLIRTEAFF.

The rearrangement joins TRBV7-3 to TRBJ2-2; D remains unclear. Per germline, CDR1 SGHTA and CDR2 FQGTGA. The CDR3 spans 13 residues. Between the trimmed V and J ends, which lost 5 bases and 3 bases, there was a span of 7 bases. The CDR3 DNA reads as TGTGCCAGCAGCAGGAGTTACACCGGGGAGCTGTTTTTT. Its translation is CASSRSYTGELFF.

V usage is TRBV30 and J usage is TRBJ1-2; D unresolved. The CDR3 has 13 residues. Germline-derived CDR1 and CDR2 are GTSNPN and SVGIG (reference sequence). The V end was cut by 8 bases, the J end by 5 bases, with 18 bases between. CDR3 in amino acids: CAGGLLAEYGYTF. CDR3 in DNA: TGTGCCGGAGGGTTGTTGGCGGAGTATGGCTACACCTTC.

J is TRBJ1-1 and V is TRBV6-5; D is unclear. Looked up from germline, CDR1 is MNHEY and CDR2 is SVGAGI. CDR3 size: 14 residues. Trimming took off 0 bases at V and 5 bases at J, with 10 bases between the two ends. The CDR3 loop is CASSYSGVRTEAFF. For the CDR3, the DNA is TGTGCCAGCAGTTACTCCGGAGTCAGGACTGAAGCTTTCTTT.

V gene TRBV12-3 or TRBV12-4 combines with J gene TRBJ2-3; no reliable D call. The CDR3 runs 13 residues. The V end was cut by 1 base, the J end by 7 bases, with 9 bases between. For the CDR3, the DNA is TGTGCCAGCAGTTTAGAGTCCCCACATACGCAGTATTTT. Translation: CASSLESPHTQYF.

This sequence joins TRBV5-1 and TRBJ1-3, with TRBD1 as a possible D gene (6 bases). V was pared by 4 bases and J by 3 bases, with 20 bases between. CDR1 and CDR2 (germline): SGHRS, YFSETQ. This CDR3 has 17 residues. In DNA, the CDR3 is TGCGCCAGCAGCCCAAACCAGGGCGGGGGGCGTGGAAACACCATATATTTT. It codes for CASSPNQGGGRGNTIYF.

The chain links TRBV14 to TRBJ2-3; 9 nucleotides match TRBD2. With 0 bases clipped from V and 5 bases from J, the junction kept 9 bases outside the gene matches. CDR3 length: 17 residues. Looked up from germline, CDR1 is SGHDN and CDR2 is FVKESK. The CDR3 here is CASSQDLGLALGDTQYF. The CDR3 DNA is TGTGCCAGCAGCCAAGACCTGGGACTAGCTTTAGGAGATACGCAGTATTTT.

This clone has a single count. The chain recombines TRBV4-2 with TRBJ2-3; D is perhaps TRBD2 (5 bases). The CDR3 contains 14 residues. The V and J ends lost 4 bases and 2 bases respectively, with 10 bases between them. Per germline, CDR1 LGHNA and CDR2 YNFKEQ. Written as DNA, the CDR3 is TGTGCCAGCAGCCCACCACTAGACACAGATACGCAGTATTTT. Translation: CASSPPLDTDTQYF.

The chain links TRBV28 to TRBJ1-2, with D perhaps matching TRBD1 (6 bases). The CDR3 is made up of 14 amino acids. V was pared by 3 bases and J by 8 bases, with 16 bases between. From germline, CDR1 is MDHEN and CDR2 SYDVKM. In DNA, the CDR3 is TGTGCCAGCAGTTTTATGGGGGGGCGCGGAGGCTACACCTTC. As protein: CASSFMGGRGGYTF.

The CDR3 DNA sequence: TGTGCCAGCAGCCAGCCACAGGGGAACACTGAAGCTTTCTTT. Encoded protein: CASSQPQGNTEAFF. This sequence joins TRBV3-1 (or the pseudogene TRBV3-2) and TRBJ1-1; a weak D match, TRBD1 (6 bases). The CDR3 is 14 residues long. Germline lookup yields CDR1 LGHDT and CDR2 YNNKEL (reference sequence). Trimming removed 3 bases at V and 1 base at J, with 9 bases between.

The chain is built from TRBV28 and TRBJ2-3; D ambiguous. The V gene's germline CDR1 is MDHEN and CDR2 SYDVKM. V lost 4 bases and J 9 bases, leaving 11 bases between the germline ends. The CDR3 contains 12 residues. CDR3 amino acids: CASSSPLETQYF. In DNA form, the CDR3 reads TGTGCCAGCAGTTCTCCTCTGGAGACGCAGTATTTT.

V usage is TRBV4-1 and J usage is TRBJ2-3; possibly TRBD1 or TRBD2 for D (5 bases each). The CDR3 has 13 residues. Germline V CDR1 and CDR2: MGHRA, YSYEKL. Between the trimmed V and J ends, which lost 1 base and 5 bases, there was a span of 7 bases. DNA of the CDR3: TGCGCCAGCAGCCAAGGGGACGGAGATACGCAGTATTTT. Amino acids: CASSQGDGDTQYF.

This chain uses TRBV24-1 with TRBJ2-6; D unresolved. The V gene's germline CDR1 is KGHDR and CDR2 SFDVKD. V lost 3 bases and J 0 bases, leaving 11 bases between the germline ends. The CDR3 length is 17 residues. CDR3 amino acids: CATSDPARSSGANVLTF. The CDR3 DNA sequence: TGTGCCACCAGTGATCCAGCTCGGAGCTCTGGGGCCAACGTCCTGACTTTC.

This chain connects TRBV28 to TRBJ1-3, with a possible D match to TRBD1 (5 bases). V shed 6 bases and J shed 0 bases, with 12 bases lying between them. Germline loops: CDR1 MDHEN, CDR2 SYDVKM. This CDR3 is built from 15 residues. This chain's CDR3 is CASRGQRLSGNTIYF. The CDR3 bases are TGTGCCAGCAGGGGGCAGAGACTCTCTGGAAACACCATATATTTT. Filled out from reference TRBV28 and TRBJ1-3, the complete variable domain reads DVKVTQSSRYLVKRTGEKVFLECVQDMDHENMFWYRQDPGLGLRLIYFSYDVKMKEKGDIPEGYSVSREKKERFSLILESASTNQTSMYLCASRGQRLSGNTIYFGEGSWLTVV.

J is TRBJ2-2 and V is TRBV7-3, with 12 bases identical to TRBD2. Germline loops: CDR1 SGHTA, CDR2 FQGTGA. The junction had 3 bases not matched to a gene; V was cut back by 6 bases and J by 1 base. The CDR3 contains 16 residues. Written as DNA, the CDR3 is TGTGCCAGCAGGCCGGGACTAGCGGGGAACACCGGGGAGCTGTTTTTT. It is translated as CASRPGLAGNTGELFF.

This chain connects TRBV10-3 to TRBJ2-1; possibly TRBD1 for D (6 bases). The germline V gene encodes CDR1 ENHRY and CDR2 SYGVKD. The CDR3 consists of 14 residues. V lost 6 bases, J lost 5 bases, and 14 bases lay in between. The CDR3 loop is CAISPGVLNNEQFF. DNA of the CDR3: TGTGCCATCAGCCCAGGGGTCTTAAACAATGAGCAGTTCTTC.

This clone showed up just a few times. The J gene is TRBJ1-1, the V gene TRBV6-5; tentatively, D is TRBD1 (5 bases). Germline lookup yields CDR1 MNHEY and CDR2 SVGAGI. This CDR3 comprises 15 residues. Trimming pared 5 bases from V and 4 bases from J, leaving 17 bases between. For the CDR3, the DNA is TGTGCCAGCAGTCCCTCGTGGGGGAGGACCACTGAAGCTTTCTTT. Protein sequence: CASSPSWGRTTEAFF.

This chain links TRBV29-1 with TRBJ1-1, with D tentatively TRBD1 (5 bases). V was shortened by 3 bases and J by 3 bases, with 8 bases between the two germline ends. CDR1 is SQVTM and CDR2 is ANQGSEA in the germline V gene. The CDR3 is 12 residues long. This chain's CDR3 is CSVEGVYTEAFF. In DNA form, the CDR3 reads TGCAGCGTTGAGGGGGTTTACACTGAAGCTTTCTTT. The full variable domain, completed using reference TRBV29-1 and TRBJ1-1, is SAVISQKPSRDICQRGTSLTIQCQVDSQVTMMFWYRQQPGQSLTLIATANQGSEATYESGFVIDKFPISRPNLTFSTLTVSNMSPEDSSIYLCSVEGVYTEAFFGQGTRLTVV.

J is TRBJ2-7 and V is TRBV5-6; D is undetermined. The CDR3 length is 17 residues. Trimming shortened V by 0 bases and J by 4 bases, and 20 bases separated the two germline ends. Germline CDR1 SGHDT, CDR2 YYEEEE. The CDR3 protein is CASSLEEKTITLYEQYF. The CDR3, as DNA: TGTGCCAGCAGCTTGGAAGAAAAAACTATAACCTTGTACGAGCAGTACTTC. Full variable domain (remainder filled in from reference TRBV5-6 and TRBJ2-7): DAGVTQSPTHLIKTRGQQVTLRCSPKSGHDTVSWYQQALGQGPQFIFQYYEEEERQRGNFPDRFSGHQFPNYSSELNVNALLLGDSALYLCASSLEEKTITLYEQYFGPGTRLTVT.

The chain combines TRBV5-4 with TRBJ2-1; tentatively, D is TRBD1 or TRBD2 (5 bases each). Deletions cut 2 bases from V and 0 bases from J, with 15 bases between. CDR1 is SGHNT, CDR2 YYREEE, per germline (reference sequence). The CDR3 runs to 17 residues. CDR3 coding DNA: TGTGCCAGCAGCTTAATCATTCCAGGGAGCTCCTACAATGAGCAGTTCTTC. This encodes CASSLIIPGSSYNEQFF.